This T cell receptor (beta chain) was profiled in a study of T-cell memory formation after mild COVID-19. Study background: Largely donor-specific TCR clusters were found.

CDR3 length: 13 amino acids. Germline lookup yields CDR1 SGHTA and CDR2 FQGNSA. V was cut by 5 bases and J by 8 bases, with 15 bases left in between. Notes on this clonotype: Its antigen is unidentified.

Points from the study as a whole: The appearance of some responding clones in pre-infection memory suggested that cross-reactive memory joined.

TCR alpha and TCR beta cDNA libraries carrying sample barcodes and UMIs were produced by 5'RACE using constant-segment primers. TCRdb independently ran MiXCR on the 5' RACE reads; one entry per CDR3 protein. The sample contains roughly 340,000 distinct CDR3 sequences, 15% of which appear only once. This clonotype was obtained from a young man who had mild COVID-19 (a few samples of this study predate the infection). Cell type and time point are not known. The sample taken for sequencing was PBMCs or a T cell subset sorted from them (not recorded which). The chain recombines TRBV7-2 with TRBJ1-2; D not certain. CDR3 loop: CASSPLGPLGYTF. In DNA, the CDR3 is TGTGCCAGCAGCCCCCTAGGGCCTCTCGGCTACACCTTC.